This T cell receptor beta chain originates from a study of blood T cell repertoires in COVID-19. As originally analysed: Reference gene primer amplification yielded estimated nucleated cell counts. Some clones are missing from TCRdb's copy, which holds only in-frame ones; the method was immunoSEQ multiplex PCR. That table supplies the V and J calls and clone size; D and trimming were determined from the DNA. The table has a few hundred thousand clones, roughly 88% seen once. Germline CDR1 is WNHNN and CDR2 is SYGVQD (reference sequence). The CDR3 contains 17 residues. Trimming took 2 bases from V and 2 from J; bases not matched to a gene: 11.

The specimen sequenced was PBMCs or T cells enriched from blood (not recorded which). The chain links TRBV10-1 to TRBJ2-7, with 8 bases that match TRBD2. The receptor comes from a woman aged 45-60 years with acute COVID-19. In DNA, the CDR3 is TGCGCCAGCAGTGAGACCCTACTAGCGGAGACTACCTACGAGCAGTACTTC. Translating gives CASSETLLAETTYEQYF.